One and the same sample provided the 14 T cell receptor beta chains below, sequenced in a study of graft-versus-host responses after intestinal transplantation. No antigen is known for these receptors. Method: immunoSEQ multiplex PCR; TCRdb's copy keeps in-frame clones and lacks some. The sample records about 88,000 clones, approximately 94% being singletons. The specimen comprised unstimulated CD4+ T cells sorted from spleen or lymph node cells, sampled before transplant. The receptors were sampled from a human donor who was the organ donor for an intestinal transplant.

This rearrangement joins TRBV6-1 to TRBJ1-1; 7 bases match TRBD1. V dropped 1 base and J dropped 5; count of bases not matched to a gene: 19. From germline, CDR1 is MNHNS and CDR2 SASEGT. The CDR3 spans 19 residues. The CDR3 sequence: CASSEESRQGRRTNTEAFF. The CDR3 DNA reads as TGTGCCAGCAGTGAAGAGTCGAGACAGGGTCGGAGGACGAATACTGAAGCTTTCTTT.

The rearrangement uses TRBV6-9 and TRBJ2-3; D not resolved. The CDR3 is 14 residues long. V lost 1 base and J 0 bases, leaving 5 bases between the germline ends. The germline V gene has CDR1 MNHGY and CDR2 SVAAGI. CDR3 sequence (DNA): TGTGCCAGCAGTTATTTGGGTAGCACAGATACGCAGTATTTT. Encoded protein: CASSYLGSTDTQYF.

The gene calls are TRBV11-2 and TRBJ2-5, with D perhaps TRBD2 (6 bases). Trimming stripped 1 base from V and 1 base from J, with 13 bases between. The CDR3 covers 16 residues. The germline CDR1 and CDR2 sequences are SGHAT and FQNNGV. CDR3 amino acids: CASSLGHSGPQETQYF. DNA of the CDR3: TGTGCCAGCAGCTTAGGTCACAGCGGGCCCCAAGAGACCCAGTACTTC.

The chain joins TRBV5-1 to TRBJ1-1; 8 positions agree with TRBD1. This CDR3 has 15 residues. The germline CDR1 and CDR2 sequences are SGHRS and YFSETQ. The J segment lost 1 base and the V segment lost 0 bases, leaving 2 bases of the junction unmatched. CDR3 nucleotides: TGCGCCAGCAGCTTGGCGGGACAGGAGAACACTGAAGCTTTCTTT. Translating it yields CASSLAGQENTEAFF. The full variable domain, rest sourced from reference TRBV5-1 and TRBJ1-1, is KAGVTQTPRYLIKTRGQQVTLSCSPISGHRSVSWYQQTPGQGLQFLFEYFSETQRNKGNFPGRFSGRQFSNSRSEMNVSTLELGDSALYLCASSLAGQENTEAFFGQGTRLTVV.

The chain has TRBV9 and TRBJ1-6, with D tentatively TRBD1 (5 bases). V lost 0 bases and J 9 bases, leaving 10 bases between the germline ends. Per the germline V gene, CDR1 is SGDLS and CDR2 is YYNGEE. This CDR3 region has 14 residues. Here the CDR3 reads CASSVGGSSSPLHF. The CDR3 DNA sequence: TGTGCCAGCAGCGTAGGGGGGAGTAGTTCACCCCTCCACTTT.

On this clone itself: Other DNA sequences from this sample encode an identical CDR3 as well. The genes are TRBV7-2 and TRBJ2-1; 10 bases line up with TRBD1. The CDR3 sequence is 15 residues long. V shed 4 bases, J shed 7 bases, and the junction held 7 bases outside the gene matches. Germline CDR1 is SGHTA and CDR2 is FQGNSA. Here the CDR3 reads CASSSPGQGWNEQFF. CDR3 in DNA: TGTGCCAGCAGCTCTCCGGGACAGGGGTGGAATGAGCAGTTCTTC.

This chain joins TRBV4-3 and TRBJ2-1, with 15 bases matching TRBD2. There are 22 residues in the CDR3. CDR1 and CDR2 from the germline V gene are LGHNA and YSLEER. V shed 0 bases, J shed 2 bases, and the junction held 14 bases outside the gene matches. The CDR3 sequence is CASSQDISGLAGGPFPYNEQFF. As DNA, the CDR3 is TGCGCCAGCAGCCAAGATATTTCGGGACTAGCGGGGGGCCCTTTTCCCTACAATGAGCAGTTCTTC.

This chain joins TRBV28 and TRBJ1-1; a possible D gene is TRBD1 (6 bases). V lost 7 bases, J lost 0 bases, and 18 bases lay in between. Germline V gene sequence: CDR1 MDHEN, CDR2 SYDVKM. This CDR3 spans 16 amino acids. CDR3 sequence: CASKPSGGGMNTEAFF. CDR3 nucleotide sequence: TGTGCCAGCAAACCCTCGGGGGGGGGCATGAACACTGAAGCTTTCTTT.

As concerns this clone: Germline and junction disagree at one end, which may indicate a read error. The chain is built from TRBV7-3 and TRBJ2-7; TRBD1 aligns across 8 bases. Per the germline V gene, CDR1 is SGHTA and CDR2 is FQGTGA. The CDR3 loop spans 12 amino acids. CDR3 DNA: TGTGCCAGCAGCTCCGGACAGGGAGAGATGAACTTC. This codes for CASSSGQGEMNF.

The chain joins TRBV5-1 to TRBJ2-7; no firm D call. The CDR3 runs 13 residues. V lost 1 base to trimming and J lost 1 base, with 6 bases between them. Germline V CDR1 and CDR2: SGHRS, YFSETQ. CDR3 sequence reads: CASSLRSSYEQYF. The CDR3 nucleotides read TGCGCCAGCAGCTTGCGGAGTTCCTACGAGCAGTACTTC. Looking up the rest from reference TRBV5-1 and TRBJ2-7 gives the full variable domain: KAGVTQTPRYLIKTRGQQVTLSCSPISGHRSVSWYQQTPGQGLQFLFEYFSETQRNKGNFPGRFSGRQFSNSRSEMNVSTLELGDSALYLCASSLRSSYEQYFGPGTRLTVT.

The chain is built from TRBV6-4 and TRBJ1-1; 11 nucleotides line up with TRBD1. The junction had 6 bases not matched to a gene; V was cut back by 0 bases and J by 3 bases. Germline V CDR1 and CDR2: MRHNA, SNTAGT. This CDR3 is 17 amino acids long. The CDR3 nucleotides are TGTGCCAGCAGTGACTCGAGGGGACAGGGGGTACACACTGAAGCTTTCTTT. Its translation: CASSDSRGQGVHTEAFF.

This clone was seen only once. This chain connects TRBV2 to TRBJ2-5, with no clear D. Looked up from germline, CDR1 is SNHLY and CDR2 is FYNNEI. This CDR3 region has 14 residues. V lost 2 bases and J 3 bases, leaving 10 bases between the germline ends. CDR3 amino acids: CASSERSGKETQYF. CDR3 coding DNA: TGTGCCAGCAGTGAAAGGTCAGGCAAAGAGACCCAGTACTTC.

The rearrangement joins TRBV18 to TRBJ2-3; D gene uncertain. Trimming cost V 3 bases and J 4 bases, with 8 bases left between them. This CDR3 contains 13 residues. Germline values: CDR1 KGHSH, CDR2 LQKENI. Here the CDR3 DNA reads TGTGCCAGCTCACCGCCAATCGCAGATACGCAGTATTTT. It is translated as CASSPPIADTQYF.

V and J are TRBV4-2 and TRBJ1-6; tentative D call: TRBD1 (6 bases). Deletions cut 1 base from V and 6 bases from J, with 16 bases between. CDR1 LGHNA and CDR2 YNFKEQ come from the germline V gene. CDR3 length: 17 amino acids. The CDR3 reads CASSQGDTLGSNSPLHF. In DNA form, the CDR3 reads TGTGCCAGCAGCCAAGGGGACACCTTAGGTAGTAATTCACCCCTCCACTTT.